This record looks at one T cell receptor (beta chain) sequence and its context. The data were taken from a study of blood T cell repertoires in COVID-19. Grouping used clinical history reported by participants in a survey and questionnaire. Profiling relied on immunoSEQ multiplex PCR, and the TCRdb table lists in-frame clones only, not all of them. This sample has about 320,000 clones, with over 85% found just once. V lost 2 bases, J lost 5 bases, and 12 bases lay in between. The CDR3 has 15 amino acids. Per germline, CDR1 MNHEY and CDR2 SVGEGT. The material sequenced was PBMCs or T cells enriched from blood (not recorded which). The TCR originated in a man aged 55 to 70 who had recovered from COVID-19. The V call is TRBV6-2 or TRBV6-3, the J call TRBJ2-2; D is possibly TRBD2 (6 bases). The CDR3 nucleotides are TGTGCCAGCAGTTACCGGTTCGCGGGGACCGGGGAGCTGTTTTTT. Encoded protein: CASSYRFAGTGELFF.